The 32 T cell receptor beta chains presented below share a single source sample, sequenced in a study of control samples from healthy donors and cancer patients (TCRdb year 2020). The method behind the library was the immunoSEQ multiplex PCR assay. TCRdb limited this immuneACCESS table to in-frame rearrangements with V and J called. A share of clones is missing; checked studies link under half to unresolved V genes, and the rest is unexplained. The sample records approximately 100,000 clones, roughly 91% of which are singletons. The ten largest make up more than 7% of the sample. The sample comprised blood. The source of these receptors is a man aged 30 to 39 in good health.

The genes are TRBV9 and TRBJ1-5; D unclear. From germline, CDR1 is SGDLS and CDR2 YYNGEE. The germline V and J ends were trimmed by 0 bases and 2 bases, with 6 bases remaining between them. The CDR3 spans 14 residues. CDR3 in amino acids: CASSVGVGNQPQHF. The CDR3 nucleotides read TGTGCCAGCAGCGTAGGGGTTGGCAATCAGCCCCAGCATTTT.

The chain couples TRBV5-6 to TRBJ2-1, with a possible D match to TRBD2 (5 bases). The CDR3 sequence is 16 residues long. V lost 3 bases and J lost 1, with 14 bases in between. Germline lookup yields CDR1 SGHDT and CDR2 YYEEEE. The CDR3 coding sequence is TGTGCCAGCAGCTCTTTTCTGGAGGTGTCCTACAATGAGCAGTTCTTC. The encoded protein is CASSSFLEVSYNEQFF.

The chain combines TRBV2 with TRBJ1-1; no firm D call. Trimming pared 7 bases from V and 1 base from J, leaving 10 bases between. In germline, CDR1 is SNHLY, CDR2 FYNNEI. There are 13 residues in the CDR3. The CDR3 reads CASTAHENTEAFF. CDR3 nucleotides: TGTGCCAGCACTGCCCACGAGAACACTGAAGCTTTCTTT.

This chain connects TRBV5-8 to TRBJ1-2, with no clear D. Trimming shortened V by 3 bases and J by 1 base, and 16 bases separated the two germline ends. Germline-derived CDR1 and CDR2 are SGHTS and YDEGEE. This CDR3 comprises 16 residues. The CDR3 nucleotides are TGTGCCAGCAGCTCTTGGACCGGCACCAATAACTATGGCTACACCTTC. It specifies CASSSWTGTNNYGYTF.

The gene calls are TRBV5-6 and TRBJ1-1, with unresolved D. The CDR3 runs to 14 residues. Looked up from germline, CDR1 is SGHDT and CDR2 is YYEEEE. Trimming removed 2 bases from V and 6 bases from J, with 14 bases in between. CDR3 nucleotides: TGTGCCAGCAGCTTAGCTCCCACGGTGCCTGAAGCTTTCTTT. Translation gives CASSLAPTVPEAFF.

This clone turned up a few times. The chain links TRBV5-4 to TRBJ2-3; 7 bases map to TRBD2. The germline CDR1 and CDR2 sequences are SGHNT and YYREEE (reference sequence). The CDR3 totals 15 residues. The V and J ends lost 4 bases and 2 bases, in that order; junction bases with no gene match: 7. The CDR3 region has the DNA TGTGCCAGCAGCCGGGGGACTAACCCCACAGATACGCAGTATTTT. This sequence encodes CASSRGTNPTDTQYF.

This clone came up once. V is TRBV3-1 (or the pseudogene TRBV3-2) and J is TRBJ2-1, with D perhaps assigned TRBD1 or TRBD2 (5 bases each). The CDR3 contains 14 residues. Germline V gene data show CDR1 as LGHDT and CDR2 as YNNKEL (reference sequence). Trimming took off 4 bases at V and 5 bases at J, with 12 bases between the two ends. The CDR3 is CASSRSGPNNEQFF. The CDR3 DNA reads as TGTGCCAGCAGCCGCTCGGGGCCTAACAATGAGCAGTTCTTC.

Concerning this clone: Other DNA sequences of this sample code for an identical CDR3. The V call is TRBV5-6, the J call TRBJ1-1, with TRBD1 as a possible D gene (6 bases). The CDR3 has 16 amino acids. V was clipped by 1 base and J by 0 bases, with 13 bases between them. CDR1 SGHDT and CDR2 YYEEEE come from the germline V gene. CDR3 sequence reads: CASSLPRTGMNTEAFF. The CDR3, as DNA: TGTGCCAGCAGCTTGCCGAGAACAGGGATGAACACTGAAGCTTTCTTT.

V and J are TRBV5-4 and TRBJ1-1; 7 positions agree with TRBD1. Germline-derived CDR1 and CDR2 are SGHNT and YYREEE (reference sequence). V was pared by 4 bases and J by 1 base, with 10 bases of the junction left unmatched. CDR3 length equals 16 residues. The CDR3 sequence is CASSPERGRENTEAFF. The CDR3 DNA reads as TGTGCCAGCAGCCCGGAGAGGGGGCGGGAGAACACTGAAGCTTTCTTT.

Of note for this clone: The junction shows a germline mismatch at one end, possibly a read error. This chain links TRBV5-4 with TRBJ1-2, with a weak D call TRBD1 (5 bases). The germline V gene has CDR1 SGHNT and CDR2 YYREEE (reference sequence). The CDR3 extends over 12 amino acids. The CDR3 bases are TGTGCCAGCAGCGCCGGGACTGAGGGGTACGCCTTC. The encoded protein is CASSAGTEGYAF.

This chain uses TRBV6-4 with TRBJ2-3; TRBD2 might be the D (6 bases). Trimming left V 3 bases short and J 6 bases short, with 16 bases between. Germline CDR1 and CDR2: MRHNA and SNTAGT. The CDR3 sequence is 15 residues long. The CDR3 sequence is CASSEGTGNIDTQYF. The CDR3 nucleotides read TGTGCCAGCAGTGAAGGGACTGGCAATATCGATACGCAGTATTTT.

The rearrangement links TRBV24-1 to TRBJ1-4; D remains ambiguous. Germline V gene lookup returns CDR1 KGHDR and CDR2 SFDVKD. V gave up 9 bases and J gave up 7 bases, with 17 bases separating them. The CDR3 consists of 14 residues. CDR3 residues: CATLGPACIEKLFF. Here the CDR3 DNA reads TGTGCCACCTTAGGGCCAGCCTGCATTGAAAAACTGTTTTTT.

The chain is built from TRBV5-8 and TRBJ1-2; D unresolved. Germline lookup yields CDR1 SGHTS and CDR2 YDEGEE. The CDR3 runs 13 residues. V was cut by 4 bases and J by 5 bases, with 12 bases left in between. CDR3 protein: CASSRTESYGYTF. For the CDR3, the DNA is TGTGCCAGCAGCAGAACAGAGTCTTATGGCTACACCTTC.

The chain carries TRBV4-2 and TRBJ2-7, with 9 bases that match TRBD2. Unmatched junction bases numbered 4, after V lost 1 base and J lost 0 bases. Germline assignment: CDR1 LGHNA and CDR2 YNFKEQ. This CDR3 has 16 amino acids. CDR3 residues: CASSQGLAGNSYEQYF. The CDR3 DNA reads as TGTGCCAGCAGCCAAGGTCTAGCGGGAAACTCCTACGAGCAGTACTTC.

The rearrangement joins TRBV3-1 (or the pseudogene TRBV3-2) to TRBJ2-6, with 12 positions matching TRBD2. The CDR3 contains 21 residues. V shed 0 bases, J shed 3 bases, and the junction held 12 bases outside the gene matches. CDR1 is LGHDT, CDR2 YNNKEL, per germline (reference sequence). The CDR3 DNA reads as TGTGCCAGCAGCCAAGATGGATTTCTAGCGGGAGGGGCTGGTGGGGCCAACGTCCTGACTTTC. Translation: CASSQDGFLAGGAGGANVLTF.

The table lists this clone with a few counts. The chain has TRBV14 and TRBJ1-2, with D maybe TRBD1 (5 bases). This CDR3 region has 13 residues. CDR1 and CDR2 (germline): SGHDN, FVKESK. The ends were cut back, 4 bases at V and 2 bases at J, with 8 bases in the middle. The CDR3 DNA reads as TGTGCCAGCAGCCCGGGACGGAACTATGGCTACACCTTC. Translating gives CASSPGRNYGYTF.

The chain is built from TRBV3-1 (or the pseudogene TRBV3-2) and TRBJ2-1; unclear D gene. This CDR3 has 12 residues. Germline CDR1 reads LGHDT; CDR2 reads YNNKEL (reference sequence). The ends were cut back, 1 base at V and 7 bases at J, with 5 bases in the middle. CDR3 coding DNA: TGTGCCAGCAGCCAAGTTGGGAATGAGCAGTTCTTC. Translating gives CASSQVGNEQFF.

The CDR3 loop is CASRSSGKETQYF. The CDR3 DNA sequence: TGTGCCAGCAGGTCAAGCGGGAAGGAGACCCAGTACTTC. The V and J genes are TRBV10-3 and TRBJ2-5, with 7 bases matching TRBD2. The CDR3 totals 13 residues. The germline V gene encodes CDR1 ENHRY and CDR2 SYGVKD. The V and J ends lost 10 bases and 5 bases, in that order; junction bases with no gene match: 10.

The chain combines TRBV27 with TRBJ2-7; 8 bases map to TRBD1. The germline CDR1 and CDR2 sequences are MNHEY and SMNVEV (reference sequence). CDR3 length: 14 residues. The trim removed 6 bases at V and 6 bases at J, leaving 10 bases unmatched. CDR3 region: CASSRGQGLGEQYV. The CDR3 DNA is TGTGCCAGCAGCCGTGGACAGGGTTTGGGCGAGCAGTACGTC.

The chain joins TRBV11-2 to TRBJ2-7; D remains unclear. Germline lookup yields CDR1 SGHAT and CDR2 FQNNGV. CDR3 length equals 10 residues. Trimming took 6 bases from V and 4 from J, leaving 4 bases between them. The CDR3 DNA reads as TGTGCCAGCAGTACGTACGAGCAGTACTTC. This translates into CASSTYEQYF.

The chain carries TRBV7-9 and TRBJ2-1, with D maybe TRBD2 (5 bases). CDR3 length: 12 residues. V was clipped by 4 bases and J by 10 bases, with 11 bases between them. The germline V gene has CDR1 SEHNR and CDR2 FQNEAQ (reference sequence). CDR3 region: CASSSGGLEQFF. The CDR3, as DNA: TGTGCCAGCAGCTCGGGCGGGTTGGAGCAGTTCTTC.

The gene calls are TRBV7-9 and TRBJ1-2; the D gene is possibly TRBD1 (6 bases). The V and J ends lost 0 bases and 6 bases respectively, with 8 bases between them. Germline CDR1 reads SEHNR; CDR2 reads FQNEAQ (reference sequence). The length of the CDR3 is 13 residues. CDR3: CASSLAQGHGYTF. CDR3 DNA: TGTGCCAGCAGCTTAGCACAGGGCCATGGCTACACCTTC.

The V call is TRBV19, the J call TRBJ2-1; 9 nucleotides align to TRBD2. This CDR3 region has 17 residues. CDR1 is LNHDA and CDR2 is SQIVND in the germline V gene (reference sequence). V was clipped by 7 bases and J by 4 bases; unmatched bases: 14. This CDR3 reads CASTMGARAGGYNEQFF. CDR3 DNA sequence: TGTGCCAGTACCATGGGGGCCCGAGCGGGGGGTTACAATGAGCAGTTCTTC.

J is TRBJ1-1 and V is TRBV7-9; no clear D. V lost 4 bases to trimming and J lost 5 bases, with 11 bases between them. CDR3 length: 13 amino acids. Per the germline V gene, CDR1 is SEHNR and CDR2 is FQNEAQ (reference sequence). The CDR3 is CASSWAISTEAFF. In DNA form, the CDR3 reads TGTGCCAGCAGCTGGGCAATATCAACTGAAGCTTTCTTT.

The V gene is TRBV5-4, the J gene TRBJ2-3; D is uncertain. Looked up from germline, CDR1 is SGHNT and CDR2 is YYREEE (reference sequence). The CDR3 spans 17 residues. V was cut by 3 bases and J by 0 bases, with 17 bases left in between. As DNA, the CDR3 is TGTGCCAGCAGCTCGTTCTCCTCTAGTATCAGCACAGATACGCAGTATTTT. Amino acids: CASSSFSSSISTDTQYF.

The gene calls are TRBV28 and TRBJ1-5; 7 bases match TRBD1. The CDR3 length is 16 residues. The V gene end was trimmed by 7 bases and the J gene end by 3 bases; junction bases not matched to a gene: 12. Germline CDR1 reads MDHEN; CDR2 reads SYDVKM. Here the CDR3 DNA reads TGTGCCAGCACCACCCCGGGACAGCCCCTCAATCAGCCCCAGCATTTT. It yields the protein CASTTPGQPLNQPQHF.

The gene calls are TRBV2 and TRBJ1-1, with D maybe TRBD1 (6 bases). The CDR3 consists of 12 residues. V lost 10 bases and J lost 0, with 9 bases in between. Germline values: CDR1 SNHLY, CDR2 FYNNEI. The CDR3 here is CATYRVNTEAFF. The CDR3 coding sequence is TGTGCCACATACAGGGTGAACACTGAAGCTTTCTTT. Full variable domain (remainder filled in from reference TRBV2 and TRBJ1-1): EPEVTQTPSHQVTQMGQEVILRCVPISNHLYFYWYRQILGQKVEFLVSFYNNEISEKSEIFDDQFSVERPDGSNFTLKIRSTKLEDSAMYFCATYRVNTEAFFGQGTRLTVV.

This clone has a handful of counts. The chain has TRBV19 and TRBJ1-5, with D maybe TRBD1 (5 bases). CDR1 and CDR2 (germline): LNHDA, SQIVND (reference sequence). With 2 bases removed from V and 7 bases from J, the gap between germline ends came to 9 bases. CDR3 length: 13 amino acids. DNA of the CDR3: TGTGCCAGTAGTATAAGTAGGGGCCAGCCCCAGCATTTT. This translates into CASSISRGQPQHF.

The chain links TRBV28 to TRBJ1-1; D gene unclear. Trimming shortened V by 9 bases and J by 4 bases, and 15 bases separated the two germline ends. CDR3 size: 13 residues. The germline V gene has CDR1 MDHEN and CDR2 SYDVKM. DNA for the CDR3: TGTGCCAGTATGCGGGAGTCCCGCACTGAAGCTTTCTTT. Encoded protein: CASMRESRTEAFF. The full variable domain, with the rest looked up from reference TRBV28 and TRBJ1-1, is DVKVTQSSRYLVKRTGEKVFLECVQDMDHENMFWYRQDPGLGLRLIYFSYDVKMKEKGDIPEGYSVSREKKERFSLILESASTNQTSMYLCASMRESRTEAFFGQGTRLTVV.

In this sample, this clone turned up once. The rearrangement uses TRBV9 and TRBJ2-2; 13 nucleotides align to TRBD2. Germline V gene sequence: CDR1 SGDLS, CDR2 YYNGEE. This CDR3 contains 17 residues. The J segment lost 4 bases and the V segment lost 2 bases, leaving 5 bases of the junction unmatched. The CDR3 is CASSVTRLAGGTGELFF. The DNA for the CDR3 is TGTGCCAGCAGCGTTACACGACTAGCGGGAGGCACCGGGGAGCTGTTTTTT.

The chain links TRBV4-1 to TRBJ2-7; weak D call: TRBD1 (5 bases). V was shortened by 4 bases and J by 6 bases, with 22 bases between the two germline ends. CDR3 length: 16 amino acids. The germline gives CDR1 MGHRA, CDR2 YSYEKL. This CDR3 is CASSPSPEGAGGEQYV. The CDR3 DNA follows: TGCGCCAGCAGCCCGAGTCCTGAAGGGGCTGGCGGCGAGCAGTACGTC.

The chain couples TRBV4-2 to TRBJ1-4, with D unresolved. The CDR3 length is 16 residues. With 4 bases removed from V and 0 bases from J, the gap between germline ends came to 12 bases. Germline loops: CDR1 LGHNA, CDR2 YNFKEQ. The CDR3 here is CASSRRGDPTNEKLFF. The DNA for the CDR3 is TGTGCCAGCAGCCGCCGCGGAGACCCAACTAATGAAAAACTGTTTTTT.